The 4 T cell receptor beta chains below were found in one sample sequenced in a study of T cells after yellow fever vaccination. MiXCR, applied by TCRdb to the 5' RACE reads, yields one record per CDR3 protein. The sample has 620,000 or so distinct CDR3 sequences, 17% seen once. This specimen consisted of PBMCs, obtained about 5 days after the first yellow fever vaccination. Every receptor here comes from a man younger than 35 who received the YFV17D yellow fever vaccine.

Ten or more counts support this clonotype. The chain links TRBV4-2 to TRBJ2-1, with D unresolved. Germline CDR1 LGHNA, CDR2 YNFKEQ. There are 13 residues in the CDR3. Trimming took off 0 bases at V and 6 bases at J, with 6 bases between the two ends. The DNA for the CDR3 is TGTGCCAGCAGCCAAGAAGGTGCCAATGAGCAGTTCTTC. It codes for CASSQEGANEQFF.

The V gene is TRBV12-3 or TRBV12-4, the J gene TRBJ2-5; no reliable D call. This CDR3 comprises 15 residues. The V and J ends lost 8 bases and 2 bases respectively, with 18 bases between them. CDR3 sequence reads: CASSWNPGTQETQYF. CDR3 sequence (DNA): TGTGCCAGCTCCTGGAATCCTGGTACACAAGAGACCCAGTACTTC.

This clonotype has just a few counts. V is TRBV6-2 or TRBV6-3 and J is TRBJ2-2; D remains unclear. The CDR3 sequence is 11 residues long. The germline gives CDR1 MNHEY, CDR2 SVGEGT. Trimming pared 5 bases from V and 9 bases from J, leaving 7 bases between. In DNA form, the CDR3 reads TGTGCCAGCAGTCGATACAGGGAGCTGTTTTTT. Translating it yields CASSRYRELFF.

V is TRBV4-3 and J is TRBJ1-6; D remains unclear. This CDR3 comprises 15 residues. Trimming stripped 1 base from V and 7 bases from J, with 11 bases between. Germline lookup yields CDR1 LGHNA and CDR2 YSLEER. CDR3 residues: CASSQVRAVNSPLHF. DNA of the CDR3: TGCGCCAGCAGCCAAGTGAGGGCCGTGAATTCACCCCTCCACTTT.